The 27 T cell receptor beta chains in this list originate from one sample, sequenced in a study of T cell responses to AZD1222 COVID-19 vaccine. The method was immunoSEQ multiplex PCR; TCRdb's version includes in-frame clones alone and lacks a portion of them. The sample yields about 160,000 clones, approximately 90% seen once. The specimen was peripheral blood, collected on day 0 of AZD1222 vaccination. The receptors derive from an adult in good health.

Comment on this clone: The junction shows a germline mismatch at one end, possibly a read error. This sequence joins TRBV27 and TRBJ2-1; 12 nucleotides agree with TRBD2. Germline lookup yields CDR1 MNHEY and CDR2 SMNVEV (reference sequence). CDR3 length: 17 residues. The CDR3 loop reads CTSSLVGTSGLYNEQFF. CDR3 bases: TGTACCAGCAGTTTAGTCGGGACTAGCGGGTTGTACAATGAGCAGTTCTTC.

V and J are TRBV2 and TRBJ1-2; 9 bases fit TRBD1. Germline CDR1 SNHLY, CDR2 FYNNEI. CDR3 length equals 14 residues. The ends lost 5 bases at V and 4 bases at J; junction bases unmatched: 5. CDR3 nucleotide sequence: TGTGCCAGCAGTCCCCAGACAGGGGGCTATGGCTACACCTTC. It is translated as CASSPQTGGYGYTF. Variable domain in full (rest from reference TRBV2 and TRBJ1-2): EPEVTQTPSHQVTQMGQEVILRCVPISNHLYFYWYRQILGQKVEFLVSFYNNEISEKSEIFDDQFSVERPDGSNFTLKIRSTKLEDSAMYFCASSPQTGGYGYTFGSGTRLTVV.

This chain joins TRBV28 and TRBJ2-7; 9 bases are shared with TRBD1. The germline gives CDR1 MDHEN, CDR2 SYDVKM. CDR3 length equals 13 residues. With 7 bases clipped from V and 2 bases from J, the junction kept 3 bases outside the gene matches. In DNA, the CDR3 is TGTGCCAGCACGACAGGGGGGGCCTACGAGCAGTACTTC. Its protein product is CASTTGGAYEQYF.

The J gene is TRBJ1-1, the V gene TRBV3-1 (or the pseudogene TRBV3-2), with a possible D match to TRBD1 (6 bases). Trimming took off 0 bases at V and 3 bases at J, with 14 bases between the two ends. This CDR3 contains 16 residues. CDR1 and CDR2 (germline): LGHDT, YNNKEL (reference sequence). CDR3 sequence (DNA): TGTGCCAGCAGCCAAGATCGCGGGGGCTGGGACACTGAAGCTTTCTTT. This sequence encodes CASSQDRGGWDTEAFF.

Concerning this clone: The same CDR3 also results from other DNA sequences found in this sample. The chain has TRBV5-1 and TRBJ2-7; D possibly corresponds to TRBD1 (5 bases). Trimming shortened V by 2 bases and J by 3 bases, and 6 bases separated the two germline ends. CDR1 SGHRS and CDR2 YFSETQ come from the germline V gene. CDR3 length equals 12 residues. This CDR3 reads CASSLRGYEQYF. Written as DNA, the CDR3 is TGCGCCAGCAGCTTAAGGGGCTACGAGCAGTACTTC.

Here the CDR3 reads CASRKDSSGANVLTF. CDR3 nucleotides: TGTGCCAGCCGTAAGGACAGCTCTGGGGCCAACGTCCTGACTTTC. The chain is built from TRBV2 and TRBJ2-6, with a possible D match to TRBD1 (6 bases). CDR1 and CDR2 (germline): SNHLY, FYNNEI. This CDR3 is built from 15 residues. V was shortened by 8 bases and J by 0 bases, with 11 bases between the two germline ends.

The rearrangement uses TRBV3-1 (or the pseudogene TRBV3-2) and TRBJ1-1, with D unresolved. CDR1 is LGHDT, CDR2 YNNKEL, per germline (reference sequence). This CDR3 spans 13 amino acids. The V end was cut by 3 bases, the J end by 12 bases, with 17 bases between. In DNA, the CDR3 is TGTGCCAGCAGCCAGCGACGGGAGGGTAGATCTTTCTTT. This sequence encodes CASSQRREGRSFF.

The chain uses TRBV6-2 or TRBV6-3 and TRBJ2-7; possible D gene TRBD1, 5 bases. The CDR3 is 11 amino acids. The V gene's germline CDR1 is MNHEY and CDR2 SVGEGT. Trimming took 5 bases from V and 6 from J, leaving 8 bases between them. CDR3 in amino acids: CASSPQGEQYF. In DNA, the CDR3 is TGTGCCAGCAGTCCCCAGGGCGAGCAGTACTTC.

V usage is TRBV9 and J usage is TRBJ2-5; D unresolved. Trimming left V 1 base short and J 5 bases short, with 9 bases between. Looked up from germline, CDR1 is SGDLS and CDR2 is YYNGEE. The CDR3 sequence is 13 residues long. The CDR3 DNA follows: TGTGCCAGCAGCGTAAGTCCGAGGGAGACCCAGTACTTC. This codes for CASSVSPRETQYF. Filled out from reference TRBV9 and TRBJ2-5, the complete variable domain reads DSGVTQTPKHLITATGQRVTLRCSPRSGDLSVYWYQQSLDQGLQFLIQYYNGEERAKGNILERFSAQQFPDLHSELNLSSLELGDSALYFCASSVSPRETQYFGPGTRLLVL.

CDR3 coding DNA: TGTGCCAGCAGTTCTTTCGCCGATGGCTACACCTTC. It encodes CASSSFADGYTF. V and J are TRBV28 and TRBJ1-2; D unclear. The CDR3 is 12 residues long. Trimming removed 4 bases at V and 6 bases at J, with 9 bases between. Germline CDR1 MDHEN, CDR2 SYDVKM.

This clone has more than one count but fewer than ten. V and J are TRBV28 and TRBJ2-7; no firm D call. This CDR3 comprises 12 residues. Between the trimmed V and J ends, which lost 3 bases and 6 bases, there was a span of 9 bases. Germline V gene data show CDR1 as MDHEN and CDR2 as SYDVKM. CDR3 bases: TGTGCCAGCAGTTTTGGCATGACCGAGCAGTACTTC. Its translation: CASSFGMTEQYF. The variable domain in full, completed from reference TRBV28 and TRBJ2-7, reads DVKVTQSSRYLVKRTGEKVFLECVQDMDHENMFWYRQDPGLGLRLIYFSYDVKMKEKGDIPEGYSVSREKKERFSLILESASTNQTSMYLCASSFGMTEQYFGPGTRLTVT.

Here the CDR3 reads CASSRGSGYSYEQYF. The CDR3 DNA reads TGTGCCAGCAGCCGAGGAAGCGGATACTCCTACGAGCAGTACTTC. The V and J genes are TRBV5-4 and TRBJ2-7; maybe TRBD2 (5 bases). This CDR3 comprises 15 residues. The V gene lost 4 bases and the J gene lost 0 bases, with 14 bases spanning the gap. In germline, CDR1 is SGHNT, CDR2 YYREEE (reference sequence).

The rearrangement joins TRBV3-1 (or the pseudogene TRBV3-2) to TRBJ1-2; D remains ambiguous. This CDR3 region has 12 residues. CDR1 is LGHDT and CDR2 is YNNKEL in the germline V gene (reference sequence). V gave up 5 bases and J gave up 8 bases, with 12 bases separating them. In DNA, the CDR3 is TGTGCCAGCAGCTCAGCCGGGTCCGGCTACACCTTC. Protein product: CASSSAGSGYTF.

V usage is TRBV28 and J usage is TRBJ1-2, with D maybe TRBD1 (5 bases). Germline lookup yields CDR1 MDHEN and CDR2 SYDVKM. The V and J ends lost 2 bases and 2 bases respectively, with 12 bases between them. The CDR3 is made up of 15 amino acids. DNA for the CDR3: TGTGCCAGCAGTTTAGCCCGTCCAGGGAACTATGGCTACACCTTC. Translating it yields CASSLARPGNYGYTF.

This rearrangement joins TRBV13 to TRBJ2-7; 10 bases are a match to TRBD2. The germline V gene encodes CDR1 PRHDT and CDR2 FYEKMQ (reference sequence). The V gene end was trimmed by 4 bases and the J gene end by 5 bases; junction bases not matched to a gene: 8. The length of the CDR3 is 15 residues. In DNA form, the CDR3 reads TGTGCCAGCAGCTATAGGCGGACTAGCGGCCACGAGCAGTACTTC. This encodes CASSYRRTSGHEQYF.

The rearrangement joins TRBV6-2 or TRBV6-3 to TRBJ1-1; D unclear. V lost 0 bases, J lost 4 bases, and 12 bases lay in between. Germline loops: CDR1 MNHEY, CDR2 SVGEGT. The CDR3 loop spans 15 amino acids. CDR3 region: CASSYSPETGTEAFF. CDR3 DNA: TGTGCCAGCAGTTACTCGCCAGAAACGGGCACTGAAGCTTTCTTT.

This clone was seen only once. V gene TRBV7-2 combines with J gene TRBJ2-3; possibly TRBD1 for D (7 bases). The germline V gene encodes CDR1 SGHTA and CDR2 FQGNSA. This CDR3 comprises 15 residues. V dropped 5 bases and J dropped 6 bases, with 18 bases sitting between them. This chain's CDR3 is CASSRGGGGADTQYF. The CDR3 nucleotides read TGTGCCAGCAGCCGGGGAGGAGGGGGCGCGGATACGCAGTATTTT.

The chain couples TRBV29-1 to TRBJ2-1, with 11 positions matching TRBD1. This CDR3 comprises 19 residues. Trimming at V came to 7 bases and at J to 0 bases, leaving 17 bases not matched to a gene. Germline lookup yields CDR1 SQVTM and CDR2 ANQGSEA. CDR3 amino acids: CSARRGDRGMSSSYNEQFF. The CDR3 bases are TGCAGCGCTCGAAGGGGGGACAGGGGGATGAGTAGCTCCTACAATGAGCAGTTCTTC.

CDR3 bases: TGTGCCAGCAGTTTACTCGGTCCGGCAACTAATGAAAAACTGTTTTTT. Amino acids: CASSLLGPATNEKLFF. The chain has TRBV27 and TRBJ1-4; the D is unclear. V lost 2 bases to trimming and J lost 0 bases, with 10 bases between them. Germline CDR1 MNHEY, CDR2 SMNVEV (reference sequence). The CDR3 is 16 amino acids.

This sequence joins TRBV18 and TRBJ2-1; D is unresolved. Germline V lookup: CDR1 KGHSH, CDR2 LQKENI. The CDR3 has 13 amino acids. V was shortened by 3 bases and J by 4 bases, with 7 bases between the two germline ends. The CDR3 protein is CASSPGLYNEQFF. The DNA for the CDR3 is TGTGCCAGCTCACCGGGTCTGTACAATGAGCAGTTCTTC.

In its sample, this clone was seen a few times. The chain recombines TRBV6-5 with TRBJ1-2; D possibly corresponds to TRBD1 (5 bases). V was clipped by 5 bases and J by 8 bases, with 15 bases between them. The CDR3 has 13 residues. Germline V lookup: CDR1 MNHEY, CDR2 SVGAGI. The CDR3 DNA is TGTGCCAGCAGTCAGGACATTCCTTCGGGCTACACCTTC. Translating it yields CASSQDIPSGYTF.

Only one count was recorded for this clone. The chain combines TRBV15 with TRBJ1-1; D gene uncertain. The CDR3 is made up of 16 amino acids. CDR1 is LNHNV and CDR2 is YYDKDF in the germline V gene (reference sequence). The V end was cut by 1 base, the J end by 1 base, with 13 bases between. For the CDR3, the DNA is TGTGCCACCAGCAGAGGGGCAGGTCCAGGGAACACTGAAGCTTTCTTT. This gives the protein CATSRGAGPGNTEAFF. Looking up the rest from reference TRBV15 and TRBJ1-1 gives the full variable domain: DAMVIQNPRYQVTQFGKPVTLSCSQTLNHNVMYWYQQKSSQAPKLLFHYYDKDFNNEADTPDNFQSRRPNTSFCFLDIRSPGLGDTAMYLCATSRGAGPGNTEAFFGQGTRLTVV.

The V and J genes are TRBV28 and TRBJ1-5; no definite D call. V was cut by 2 bases and J by 0 bases, with 2 bases left in between. The CDR3 is 13 amino acids. Germline V gives CDR1 MDHEN, CDR2 SYDVKM. The CDR3 protein is CASSLGSNQPQHF. CDR3 coding DNA: TGTGCCAGCAGTTTAGGTAGCAATCAGCCCCAGCATTTT.

This rearrangement joins TRBV11-2 to TRBJ2-7; D is possibly TRBD1 (6 bases). Trimming left V 4 bases short and J 4 bases short, with 20 bases between. The CDR3 length is 16 residues. Germline V gene sequence: CDR1 SGHAT, CDR2 FQNNGV. The CDR3 coding sequence is TGTGCCAGCAGCTCAACGCGGTTCGAGGGGGATTACGAGCAGTACTTC. Translation: CASSSTRFEGDYEQYF. Looking up the rest from reference TRBV11-2 and TRBJ2-7 gives the full variable domain: EAGVAQSPRYKIIEKRQSVAFWCNPISGHATLYWYQQILGQGPKLLIQFQNNGVVDDSQLPKDRFSAERLKGVDSTLKIQPAKLEDSAVYLCASSSTRFEGDYEQYFGPGTRLTVT.

This clone appeared once. The chain recombines TRBV6-2 or TRBV6-3 with TRBJ2-2; 10 bases are shared with TRBD1. The ends lost 2 bases at V and 2 bases at J; junction bases unmatched: 5. The germline V gene has CDR1 MNHEY and CDR2 SVGEGT. CDR3 length: 17 residues. The chain's CDR3 is CASSYPGQGPNTGELFF. CDR3 DNA sequence: TGTGCCAGCAGTTACCCGGGACAGGGGCCTAACACCGGGGAGCTGTTTTTT.

This clone appeared once. The V and J genes are TRBV24-1 and TRBJ2-7, with D perhaps matching TRBD1 (6 bases). V was pared by 4 bases and J by 4 bases, with 10 bases between. The CDR3 sequence is 13 residues long. From germline, CDR1 is KGHDR and CDR2 SFDVKD. The CDR3: CATSETGRYEQYF. The CDR3, as DNA: TGTGCCACCAGTGAAACAGGGCGATACGAGCAGTACTTC.

The chain combines TRBV28 with TRBJ2-7, with 9 nucleotides matching TRBD2. After removal of 4 bases from V and 3 bases from J, the junction contained 7 bases not matched to a gene. The length of the CDR3 is 15 residues. Germline V gene lookup returns CDR1 MDHEN and CDR2 SYDVKM. This CDR3 is CASSSDSGRVYEQYF. The CDR3 DNA follows: TGTGCCAGCAGTTCAGATAGCGGGAGAGTCTACGAGCAGTACTTC.